This T cell receptor beta chain was sequenced during a study of blood T cells in healthy people across ages. Study summary: Per two T cells, template switching captured roughly one barcoded beta molecule.

A J-beta primer mix and a sample-barcoded 5' primer were used in a second PCR of about 7 to 11 cycles. MiXCR was run by TCRdb on the 5' RACE reads, yielding one entry per CDR3 protein. This table holds fewer than 2 million distinct CDR3 sequences, about 39% found once. V lost 4 bases, J lost 0 bases, and 16 bases lay in between. There are 16 residues in the CDR3. Donors were systemically healthy Caucasian individuals from Russia aged roughly 6 to 100 years. This clonotype came up a few times. The antigen remains undetermined. Points from the study as a whole: Not knowing donor CMV status may have confounded expanded clonotype changes.

What was sequenced was blood. The V and J genes are TRBV12-3 or TRBV12-4 and TRBJ2-7, with D unclear. This receptor was taken from a human donor in good health. This chain's CDR3 is CASSSKVGHLSYEQYF. The CDR3 nucleotides read TGTGCCAGCAGTTCAAAAGTTGGGCATCTCTCCTACGAGCAGTACTTC.